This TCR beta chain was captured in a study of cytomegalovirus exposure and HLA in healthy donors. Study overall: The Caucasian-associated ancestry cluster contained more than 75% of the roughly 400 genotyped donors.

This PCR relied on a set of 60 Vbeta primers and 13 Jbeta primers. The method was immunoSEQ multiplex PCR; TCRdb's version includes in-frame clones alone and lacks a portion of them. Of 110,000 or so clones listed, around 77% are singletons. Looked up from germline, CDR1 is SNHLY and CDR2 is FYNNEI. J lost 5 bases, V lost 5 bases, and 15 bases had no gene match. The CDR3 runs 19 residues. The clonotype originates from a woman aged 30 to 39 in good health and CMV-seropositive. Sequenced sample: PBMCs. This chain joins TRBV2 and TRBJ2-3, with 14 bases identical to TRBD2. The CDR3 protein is CASSSKSGLAGVGRDTQYF. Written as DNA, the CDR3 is TGTGCCAGCAGTTCCAAATCGGGACTAGCGGGGGTGGGGCGAGATACGCAGTATTTT.